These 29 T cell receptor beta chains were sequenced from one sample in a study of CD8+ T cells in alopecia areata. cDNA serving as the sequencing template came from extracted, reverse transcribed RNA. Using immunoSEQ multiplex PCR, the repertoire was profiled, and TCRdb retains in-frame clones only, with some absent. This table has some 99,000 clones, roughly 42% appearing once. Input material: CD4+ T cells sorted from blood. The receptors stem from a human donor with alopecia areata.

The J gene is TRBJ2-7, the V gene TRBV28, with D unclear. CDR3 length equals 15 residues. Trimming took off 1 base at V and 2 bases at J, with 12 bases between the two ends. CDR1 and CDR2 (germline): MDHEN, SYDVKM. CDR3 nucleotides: TGTGCCAGCAGTTTATCCCAGACAATAACCTACGAGCAGTACTTC. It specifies CASSLSQTITYEQYF.

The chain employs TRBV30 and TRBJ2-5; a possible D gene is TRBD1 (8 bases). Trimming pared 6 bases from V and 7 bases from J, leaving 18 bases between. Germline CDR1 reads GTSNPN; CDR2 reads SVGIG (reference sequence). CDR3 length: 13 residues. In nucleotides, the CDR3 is TGTGCCTGCACCGGACAGGGAGGGGGGACCCAGTACTTC. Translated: CACTGQGGGTQYF. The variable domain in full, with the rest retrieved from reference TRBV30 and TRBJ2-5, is SQTIHQWPATLVQPVGSPLSLECTVEGTSNPNLYWYRQAAGRGLQLLFYSVGIGQISSEVPQNLSASRPQDRQFILSSKKLLLSDSGFYLCACTGQGGGTQYFGPGTRLLVL.

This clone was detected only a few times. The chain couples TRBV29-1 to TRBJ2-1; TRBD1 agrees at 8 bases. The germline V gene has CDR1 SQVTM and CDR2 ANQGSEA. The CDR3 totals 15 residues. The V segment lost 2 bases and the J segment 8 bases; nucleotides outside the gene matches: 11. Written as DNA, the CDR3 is TGCAGCGTTGAATCCCGGCAGGGGGCAAGGTATGAGCAGTTCTTC. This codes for CSVESRQGARYEQFF.

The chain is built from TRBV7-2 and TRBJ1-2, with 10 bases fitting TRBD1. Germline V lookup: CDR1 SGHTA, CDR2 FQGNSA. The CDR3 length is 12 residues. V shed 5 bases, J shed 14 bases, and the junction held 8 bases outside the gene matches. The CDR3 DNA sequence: TGTGCCAGCAGCACCCGACAGGGGGCGGAGACCTTC. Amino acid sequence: CASSTRQGAETF. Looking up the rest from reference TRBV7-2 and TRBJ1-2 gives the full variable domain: GAGVSQSPSNKVTEKGKDVELRCDPISGHTALYWYRQSLGQGLEFLIYFQGNSAPDKSGLPSDRFSAERTGGSVSTLTIQRTQQEDSAVYLCASSTRQGAETFGSGTRLTVV.

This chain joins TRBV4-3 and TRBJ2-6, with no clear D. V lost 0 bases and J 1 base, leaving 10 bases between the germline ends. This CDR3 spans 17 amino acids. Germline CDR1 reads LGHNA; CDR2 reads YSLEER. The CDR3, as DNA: TGCGCCAGCAGCCAAGACCTAGTGGGGTCTGGGGCCAACGTCCTGACTTTC. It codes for CASSQDLVGSGANVLTF.

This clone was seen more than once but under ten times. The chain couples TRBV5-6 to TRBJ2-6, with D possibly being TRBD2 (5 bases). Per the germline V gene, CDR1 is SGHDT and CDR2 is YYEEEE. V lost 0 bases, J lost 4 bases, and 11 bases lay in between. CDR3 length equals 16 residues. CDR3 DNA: TGTGCCAGCAGCTTGGAGGACTTGGTCGGGGCCAACGTCCTGACTTTC. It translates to CASSLEDLVGANVLTF.

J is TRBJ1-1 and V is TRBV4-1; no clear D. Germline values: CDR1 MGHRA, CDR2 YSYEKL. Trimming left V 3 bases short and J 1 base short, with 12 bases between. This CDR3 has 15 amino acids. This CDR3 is CASSQGSGQNTEAFF. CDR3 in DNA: TGCGCCAGCAGCCAGGGAAGCGGCCAGAACACTGAAGCTTTCTTT.

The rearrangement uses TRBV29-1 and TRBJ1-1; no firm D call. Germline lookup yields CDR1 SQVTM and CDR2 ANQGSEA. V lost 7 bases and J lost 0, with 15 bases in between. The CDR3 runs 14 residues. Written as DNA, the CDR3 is TGCAGCGGGAAGGGAGGTGTCATGAACACTGAAGCTTTCTTT. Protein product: CSGKGGVMNTEAFF.

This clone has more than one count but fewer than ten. The CDR3 sequence: CASSEMTGVYGYTF. The CDR3 DNA sequence: TGTGCCAGCAGTGAAATGACAGGGGTTTATGGCTACACCTTC. The J gene is TRBJ1-2, the V gene TRBV2; TRBD1 agrees at 8 bases. CDR1 SNHLY and CDR2 FYNNEI come from the germline V gene. The CDR3 contains 14 residues. V lost 2 bases and J lost 5; bases outside the gene matches: 4. Full variable domain (remainder filled in from reference TRBV2 and TRBJ1-2): EPEVTQTPSHQVTQMGQEVILRCVPISNHLYFYWYRQILGQKVEFLVSFYNNEISEKSEIFDDQFSVERPDGSNFTLKIRSTKLEDSAMYFCASSEMTGVYGYTFGSGTRLTVV.

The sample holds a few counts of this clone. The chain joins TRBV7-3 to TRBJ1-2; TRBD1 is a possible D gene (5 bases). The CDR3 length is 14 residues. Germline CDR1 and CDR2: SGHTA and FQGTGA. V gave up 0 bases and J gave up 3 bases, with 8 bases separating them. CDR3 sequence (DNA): TGTGCCAGCAGCTTAACAGGGACCCACTATGGCTACACCTTC. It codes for CASSLTGTHYGYTF.

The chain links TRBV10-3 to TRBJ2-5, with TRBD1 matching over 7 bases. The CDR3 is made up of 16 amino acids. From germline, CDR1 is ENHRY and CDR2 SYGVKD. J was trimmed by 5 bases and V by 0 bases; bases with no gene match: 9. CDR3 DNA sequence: TGTGCCATCAGTGAGTCAAAGGGGGCCAACTGGGAGACCCAGTACTTC. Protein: CAISESKGANWETQYF.

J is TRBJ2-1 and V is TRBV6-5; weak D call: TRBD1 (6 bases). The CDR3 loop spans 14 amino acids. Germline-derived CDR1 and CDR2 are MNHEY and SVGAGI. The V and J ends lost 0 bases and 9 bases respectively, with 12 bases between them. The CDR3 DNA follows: TGTGCCAGCAGTTACTCGACTGGGGGCGGTGAGCAGTTCTTC. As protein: CASSYSTGGGEQFF.

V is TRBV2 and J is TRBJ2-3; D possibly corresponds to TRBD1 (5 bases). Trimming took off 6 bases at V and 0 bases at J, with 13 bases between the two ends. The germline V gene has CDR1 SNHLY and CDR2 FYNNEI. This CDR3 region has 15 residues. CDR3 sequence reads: CASRARDSSTDTQYF. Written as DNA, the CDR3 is TGTGCCAGCAGGGCCAGGGATTCTAGCACAGATACGCAGTATTTT. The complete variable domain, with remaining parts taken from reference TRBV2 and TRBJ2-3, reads EPEVTQTPSHQVTQMGQEVILRCVPISNHLYFYWYRQILGQKVEFLVSFYNNEISEKSEIFDDQFSVERPDGSNFTLKIRSTKLEDSAMYFCASRARDSSTDTQYFGPGTRLTVL.

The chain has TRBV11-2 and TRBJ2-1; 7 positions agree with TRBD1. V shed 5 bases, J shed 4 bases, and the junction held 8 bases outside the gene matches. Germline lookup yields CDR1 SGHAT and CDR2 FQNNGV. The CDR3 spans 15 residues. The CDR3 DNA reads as TGTGCCAGCAGCCCCGTGCAGGGGGAATACAATGAGCAGTTCTTC. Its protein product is CASSPVQGEYNEQFF. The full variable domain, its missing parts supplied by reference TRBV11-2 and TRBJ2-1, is EAGVAQSPRYKIIEKRQSVAFWCNPISGHATLYWYQQILGQGPKLLIQFQNNGVVDDSQLPKDRFSAERLKGVDSTLKIQPAKLEDSAVYLCASSPVQGEYNEQFFGPGTRLTVL.

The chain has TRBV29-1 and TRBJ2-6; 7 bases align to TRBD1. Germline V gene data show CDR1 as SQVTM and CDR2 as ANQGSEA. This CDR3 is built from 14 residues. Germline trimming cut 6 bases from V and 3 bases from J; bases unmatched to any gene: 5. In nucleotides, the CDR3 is TGCAGCGTAACAGGGGCAGGTGGGGCCAACGTCCTGACTTTC. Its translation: CSVTGAGGANVLTF.

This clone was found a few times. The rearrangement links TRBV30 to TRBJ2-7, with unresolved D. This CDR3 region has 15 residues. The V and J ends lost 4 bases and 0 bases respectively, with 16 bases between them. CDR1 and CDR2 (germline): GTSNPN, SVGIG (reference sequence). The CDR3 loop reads CAWTPWDGTSYEQYF. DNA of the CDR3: TGTGCCTGGACCCCCTGGGATGGCACCTCCTACGAGCAGTACTTC.

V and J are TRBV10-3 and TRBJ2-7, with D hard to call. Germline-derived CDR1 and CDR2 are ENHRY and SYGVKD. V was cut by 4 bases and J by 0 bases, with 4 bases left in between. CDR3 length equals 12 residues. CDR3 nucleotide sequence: TGTGCCATCAGTGTTGACTCCTACGAGCAGTACTTC. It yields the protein CAISVDSYEQYF.

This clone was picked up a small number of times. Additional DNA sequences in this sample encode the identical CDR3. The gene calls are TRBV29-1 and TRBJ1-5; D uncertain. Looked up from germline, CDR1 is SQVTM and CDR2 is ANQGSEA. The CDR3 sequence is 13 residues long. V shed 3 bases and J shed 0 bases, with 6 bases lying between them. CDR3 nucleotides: TGCAGCGTTGAGGTCTCTAGCAATCAGCCCCAGCATTTT. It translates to CSVEVSSNQPQHF. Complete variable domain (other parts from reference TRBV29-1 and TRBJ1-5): SAVISQKPSRDICQRGTSLTIQCQVDSQVTMMFWYRQQPGQSLTLIATANQGSEATYESGFVIDKFPISRPNLTFSTLTVSNMSPEDSSIYLCSVEVSSNQPQHFGDGTRLSIL.

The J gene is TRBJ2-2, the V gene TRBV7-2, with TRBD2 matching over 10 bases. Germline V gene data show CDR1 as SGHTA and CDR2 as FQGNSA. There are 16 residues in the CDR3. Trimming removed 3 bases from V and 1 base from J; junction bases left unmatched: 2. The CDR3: CASSFGLAENTGELFF. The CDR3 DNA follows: TGTGCCAGCAGCTTTGGACTAGCGGAGAACACCGGGGAGCTGTTTTTT.

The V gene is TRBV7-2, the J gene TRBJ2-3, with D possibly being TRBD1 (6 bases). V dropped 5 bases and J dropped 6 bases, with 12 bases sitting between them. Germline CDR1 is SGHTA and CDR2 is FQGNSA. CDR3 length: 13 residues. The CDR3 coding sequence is TGTGCCAGCAGCCCTACAGGGTGGGATACGCAGTATTTT. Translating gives CASSPTGWDTQYF.

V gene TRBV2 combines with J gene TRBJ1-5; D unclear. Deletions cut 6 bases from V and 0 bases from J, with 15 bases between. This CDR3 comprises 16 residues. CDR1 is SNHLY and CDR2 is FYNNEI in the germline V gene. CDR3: CASSLDRTVSNQPQHF. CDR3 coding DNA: TGTGCCAGCAGCTTGGATCGGACGGTTAGCAATCAGCCCCAGCATTTT.

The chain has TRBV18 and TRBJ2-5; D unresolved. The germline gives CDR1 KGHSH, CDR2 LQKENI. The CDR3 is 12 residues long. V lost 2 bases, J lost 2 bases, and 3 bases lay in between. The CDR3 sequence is CASSPEQETQYF. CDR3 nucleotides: TGTGCCAGCTCACCAGAGCAAGAGACCCAGTACTTC.

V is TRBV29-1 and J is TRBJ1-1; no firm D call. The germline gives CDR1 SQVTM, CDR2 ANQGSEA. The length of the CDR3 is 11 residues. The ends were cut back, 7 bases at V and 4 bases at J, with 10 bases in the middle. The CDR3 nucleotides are TGCAGCGGGGTCGAGGGCACTGAAGCTTTCTTT. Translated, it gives CSGVEGTEAFF.

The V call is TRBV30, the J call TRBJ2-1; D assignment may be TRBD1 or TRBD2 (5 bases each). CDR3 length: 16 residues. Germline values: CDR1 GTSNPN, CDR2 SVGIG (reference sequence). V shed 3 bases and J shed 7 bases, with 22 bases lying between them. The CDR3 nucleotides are TGTGCCTGGAGGAACGCCCCCGGGACCGCCCGGAATGAGCAGTTCTTC. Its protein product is CAWRNAPGTARNEQFF.

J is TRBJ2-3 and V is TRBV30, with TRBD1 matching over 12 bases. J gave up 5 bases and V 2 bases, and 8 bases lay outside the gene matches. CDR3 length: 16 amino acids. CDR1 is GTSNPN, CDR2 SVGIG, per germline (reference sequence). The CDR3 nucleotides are TGTGCCTGGAGTCGCGGGACAGGGGGCGCGGGAGATACGCAGTATTTT. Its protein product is CAWSRGTGGAGDTQYF. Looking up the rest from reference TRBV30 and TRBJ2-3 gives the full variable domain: SQTIHQWPATLVQPVGSPLSLECTVEGTSNPNLYWYRQAAGRGLQLLFYSVGIGQISSEVPQNLSASRPQDRQFILSSKKLLLSDSGFYLCAWSRGTGGAGDTQYFGPGTRLTVL.

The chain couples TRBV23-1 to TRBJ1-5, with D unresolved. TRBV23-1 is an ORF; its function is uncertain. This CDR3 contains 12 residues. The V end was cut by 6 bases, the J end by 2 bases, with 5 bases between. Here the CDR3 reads CASSLCNQPQHF. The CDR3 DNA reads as TGCGCCAGCAGCCTTTGCAATCAGCCCCAGCATTTT.

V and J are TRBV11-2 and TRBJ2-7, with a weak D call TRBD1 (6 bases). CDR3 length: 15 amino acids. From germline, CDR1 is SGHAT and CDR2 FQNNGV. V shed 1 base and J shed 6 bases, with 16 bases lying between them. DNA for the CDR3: TGTGCCAGCAGCTTAGTTCGACCAGGGGTTAGCGAGCAGTACTTC. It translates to CASSLVRPGVSEQYF.

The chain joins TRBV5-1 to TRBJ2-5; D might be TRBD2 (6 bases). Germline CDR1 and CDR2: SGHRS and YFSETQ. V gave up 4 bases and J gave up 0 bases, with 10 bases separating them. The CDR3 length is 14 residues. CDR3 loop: CASSMGRYQETQYF. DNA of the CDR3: TGCGCCAGCAGCATGGGGAGGTACCAAGAGACCCAGTACTTC.

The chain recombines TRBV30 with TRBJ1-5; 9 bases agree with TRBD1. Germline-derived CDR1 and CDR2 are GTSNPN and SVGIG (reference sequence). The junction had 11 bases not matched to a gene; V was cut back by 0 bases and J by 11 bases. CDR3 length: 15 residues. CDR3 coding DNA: TGTGCCTGGAGTGTAGGCTTGGGACAGGGTTCCGCCCAGCATTTT. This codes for CAWSVGLGQGSAQHF. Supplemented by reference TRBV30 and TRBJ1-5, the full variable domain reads SQTIHQWPATLVQPVGSPLSLECTVEGTSNPNLYWYRQAAGRGLQLLFYSVGIGQISSEVPQNLSASRPQDRQFILSSKKLLLSDSGFYLCAWSVGLGQGSAQHFGDGTRLSIL.